This T cell receptor (beta chain) was identified in a study of blood T cell repertoires in COVID-19. From germline, CDR1 is MNHEY and CDR2 SVGAGI. V was clipped by 4 bases and J by 2 bases, with 4 bases between them. This CDR3 spans 12 amino acids. Source study methods: Amplification with reference gene primers provided the estimates of nucleated cell counts. TCRdb's table, derived via immunoSEQ multiplex PCR, lists solely in-frame clones and lacks some. The DNA gave D and trimming, while V, J and clone size come from that table. Among 50,000 to 65,000 clones listed, roughly nine tenths were seen once.

The clonotype was recovered from an older woman with active or convalescent COVID-19. The chain combines TRBV6-5 with TRBJ2-3; D remains ambiguous. The specimen sequenced was peripheral blood. The CDR3 DNA is TGTGCCAGCAGTTCGTACACAGATACGCAGTATTTT. Its translation: CASSSYTDTQYF.